This T cell receptor (beta chain) is from a study of brain T cells in children with intractable seizures. Produced via immunoSEQ multiplex PCR; TCRdb's table is partial and in-frame only. The table records 340,000 or so clones, 85% to 95% of them present only once. Time point reported: blood from clinic visit 5 months post-surgery; TSC patient then seizure free. This clone was observed a single time. This specimen was peripheral blood, taken about 5 months after surgery. The clonotype originates from a boy younger than two with tuberous sclerosis and intractable seizures.

The chain's CDR3 is CASSLAGGLKEKLFF. The CDR3, as DNA: TGTGCCAGCAGCTTGGCCGGGGGGCTAAAAGAAAAACTGTTTTTT. The rearrangement links TRBV6-6 to TRBJ1-4; perhaps TRBD1 as D (6 bases). The CDR3 runs to 15 residues. Germline CDR1 MNHNY, CDR2 SVGAGI (reference sequence). V was trimmed by 6 bases and J by 8 bases, leaving 19 bases between them.